This entry is about one T cell receptor beta chain. This sample stems from a study of blood T cell repertoires in COVID-19. Study-level information: Researchers got acute and convalescent COVID-19 samples from the United States, Italy and Spain. Sources were T cells, B-cell-depleted T cells, or PBMCs; the material itself was cDNA or gDNA.

The CDR3 loop spans 14 amino acids. The germline V and J ends were trimmed by 4 bases and 5 bases, with 12 bases remaining between them. Germline values: CDR1 MNHEY, CDR2 SVGEGT. Authors' data handling: Nucleated cell counts were estimated from reference gene primer amplification. Sequencing used immunoSEQ multiplex PCR; TCRdb keeps in-frame clones, though not all of them. V, J and clone size reflect that table, while D and trimming were determined from the DNA. The sample holds fewer than 200,000 clones, about 91% seen once. This rearrangement joins TRBV6-2 or TRBV6-3 to TRBJ1-5; D is unclear. This receptor was identified in a woman between 55 and 75 years old who had recovered from COVID-19. Source material: peripheral blood. CDR3 nucleotide sequence: TGTGCCAGCAGTTTCCGGAGGGCAGATCAGCCCCAGCATTTT. Protein: CASSFRRADQPQHF.